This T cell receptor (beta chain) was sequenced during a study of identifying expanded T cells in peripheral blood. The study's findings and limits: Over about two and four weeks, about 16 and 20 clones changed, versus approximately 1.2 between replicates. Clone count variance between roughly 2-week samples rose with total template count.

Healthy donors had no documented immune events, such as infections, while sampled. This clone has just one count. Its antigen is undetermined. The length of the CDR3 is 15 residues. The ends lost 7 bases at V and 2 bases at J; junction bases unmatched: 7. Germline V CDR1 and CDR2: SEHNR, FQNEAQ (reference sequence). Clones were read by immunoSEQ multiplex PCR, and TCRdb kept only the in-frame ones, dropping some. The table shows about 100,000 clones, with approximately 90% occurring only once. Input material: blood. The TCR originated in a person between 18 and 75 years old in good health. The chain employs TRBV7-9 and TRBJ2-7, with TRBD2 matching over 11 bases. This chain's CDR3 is CASIYGTSGAYEQYF. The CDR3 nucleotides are TGTGCCAGCATTTATGGGACTAGCGGAGCCTACGAGCAGTACTTC.